Below are 20 T cell receptor beta chains sequenced from a single sample in a study of T-cell reconstitution after alpha-beta-depleted transplantation in children. Researchers prepared the TCRbeta library using unique molecular identifiers, the study reports. TCRdb re-derived calls from the PCR reads in MiXCR, one entry per CDR3 protein. The sample contains approximately 640,000 distinct CDR3 sequences, around a sixth of which appear only once. The specimen comprised PBMCs from the stem cell graft donor, sampled from the stem cell graft. The receptor source for this set is a human donor who donated a stem cell graft to a child with acute myeloid leukemia.

This clonotype was observed many times. The V call is TRBV28, the J call TRBJ1-2; D may be TRBD1 (5 bases). With 8 bases removed from V and 2 bases from J, the gap between germline ends came to 15 bases. The CDR3 is 14 residues long. Germline V lookup: CDR1 MDHEN, CDR2 SYDVKM. CDR3 residues: CASLGSRENYGYTF. The CDR3 nucleotides read TGTGCCAGCTTGGGATCCAGGGAGAACTATGGCTACACCTTC.

This chain connects TRBV21-1 to TRBJ2-1; the tabulated D call, TRBD1, remains unverified against the DNA. TRBV21-1 is an annotated pseudogene. The CDR3 covers 14 residues. The CDR3 bases are TGTGCCAGCAGCTCACCTCAGGGTCACAATGAGCAGTTCTTC. The encoded protein is CASSSPQGHNEQFF.

V usage is TRBV24-1 and J usage is TRBJ2-1, with TRBD2 matching over 9 bases. V lost 4 bases, J lost 4 bases, and 16 bases stayed unmatched. Germline-derived CDR1 and CDR2 are KGHDR and SFDVKD. There are 19 residues in the CDR3. The CDR3 DNA is TGTGCCACCAGTGACGCCCCGGGGTATGCGGGGGGGGAATACAATGAGCAGTTCTTC. Amino acid sequence: CATSDAPGYAGGEYNEQFF.

This clonotype was counted only a few times. The chain uses TRBV7-2 and TRBJ2-7; no clear D. V was cut by 2 bases and J by 2 bases, with 7 bases left in between. Germline lookup yields CDR1 SGHTA and CDR2 FQGNSA. This CDR3 is built from 13 residues. The CDR3 loop is CASSLPNAYEQYF. In DNA, the CDR3 is TGTGCCAGCAGCTTACCTAATGCCTACGAGCAGTACTTC.

This clonotype has a count of ten or more. This chain connects TRBV6-1 to TRBJ2-3; tentatively, D is TRBD1 (6 bases). The V end was cut by 3 bases, the J end by 3 bases, with 13 bases between. Germline-derived CDR1 and CDR2 are MNHNS and SASEGT. This CDR3 has 15 residues. CDR3 sequence: CASSEYRERTDTQYF. CDR3 bases: TGTGCCAGCAGTGAGTACAGGGAGAGGACAGATACGCAGTATTTT.

This clonotype occurred a few times. The chain is built from TRBV5-1 and TRBJ2-2; 7 nucleotides match TRBD2. This CDR3 contains 15 residues. Germline V gene lookup returns CDR1 SGHRS and CDR2 YFSETQ. With 5 bases clipped from V and 12 bases from J, the junction kept 16 bases outside the gene matches. The CDR3 is CASRPRELGGTKLFF. CDR3 nucleotides: TGCGCCAGCAGACCCCGGGAGCTTGGAGGGACTAAGCTGTTTTTT.

This clonotype was detected a few times. This sequence joins TRBV7-9 and TRBJ1-1, with 8 bases identical to TRBD1. Per the germline V gene, CDR1 is SEHNR and CDR2 is FQNEAQ (reference sequence). The junction had 9 bases not matched to a gene; V was cut back by 2 bases and J by 10 bases. The CDR3 has 14 amino acids. The CDR3 region is CASSLSAQGVGAFF. The CDR3 DNA follows: TGTGCCAGCAGCTTATCCGCACAGGGGGTGGGAGCTTTCTTT.

About this clonotype: This may come from a read error, since a much larger clone is one base off. The chain recombines TRBV12-5 with TRBJ1-2; D is unclear. The CDR3 is 15 amino acids. CDR1 and CDR2 from the germline V gene are LGHNT and FRNRAP. The CDR3 bases are TGTGCTAGTGGTTTGGTACGAGGCAGTCACTATGGCTGCACCTTC. Translated, it gives CASGLVRGSHYGCTF.

This clonotype has a count of ten or more. The CDR3 region has the DNA TGCAGTGCTAGGGGTCCAGAGGGAGGCACAGATACGCAGTATTTT. Its translation is CSARGPEGGTDTQYF. This chain joins TRBV20-1 and TRBJ2-3; D is perhaps TRBD2 (5 bases). The CDR3 runs to 15 residues. Germline CDR1 and CDR2: DFQATT and SNEGSKA (reference sequence). V gave up 3 bases and J gave up 1 base, with 14 bases separating them.

At least ten counts were recorded for this clonotype. The chain recombines TRBV20-1 with TRBJ2-2, with 10 bases matching TRBD2. The CDR3 length is 16 residues. The junction had 2 bases not matched to a gene; V was cut back by 0 bases and J by 1 base. Per germline, CDR1 DFQATT and CDR2 SNEGSKA (reference sequence). The DNA of the CDR3 is TGCAGTGCTAGAGATGGACTAGCGGAGAACACCGGGGAGCTGTTTTTT. Translating gives CSARDGLAENTGELFF.

The chain recombines TRBV28 with TRBJ2-4, with D perhaps matching TRBD2 (6 bases). V lost 5 bases and J lost 10, with 18 bases in between. The germline CDR1 and CDR2 sequences are MDHEN and SYDVKM. The CDR3 length is 14 residues. CDR3 DNA sequence: TGTGCCAGCAGTCCACCCGGCGCGGGGACTATTCAGTACTTC. It is translated as CASSPPGAGTIQYF.

There are many counts of this clonotype. The chain joins TRBV30 to TRBJ1-1; no definite D call. V was trimmed by 7 bases and J by 3 bases, leaving 15 bases between them. There are 13 residues in the CDR3. Germline V CDR1 and CDR2: GTSNPN, SVGIG (reference sequence). The CDR3 spells CASSPTMDTEAFF. CDR3 nucleotide sequence: TGTGCCTCATCCCCTACGATGGACACTGAAGCTTTCTTT.

This clonotype showed up just a few times. This chain joins TRBV28 and TRBJ1-2, with D tentatively TRBD1 (5 bases). The CDR3 is 13 residues long. CDR1 MDHEN and CDR2 SYDVKM come from the germline V gene. Deletions cut 7 bases from V and 4 bases from J, with 13 bases between. This chain's CDR3 is CASINPQGYGYTF. The CDR3 bases are TGTGCCAGCATCAACCCTCAGGGCTATGGCTACACCTTC.

This clonotype was observed a few times. This chain uses TRBV6-4 with TRBJ2-3; possible D gene TRBD1, 5 bases. With 4 bases removed from V and 1 base from J, the gap between germline ends came to 15 bases. The CDR3 is made up of 16 amino acids. CDR1 is MRHNA and CDR2 is SNTAGT in the germline V gene. The CDR3 bases are TGTGCCAGCAGTGCCGTGGGGCCGCTCGGCACAGATACGCAGTATTTT. Its protein is CASSAVGPLGTDTQYF.

This clonotype turned up a few times. The rearrangement joins TRBV7-9 to TRBJ2-7, with D maybe TRBD2 (5 bases). Trimming left V 0 bases short and J 0 bases short, with 12 bases between. The V gene's germline CDR1 is SEHNR and CDR2 FQNEAQ (reference sequence). The CDR3 totals 16 residues. The CDR3 DNA follows: TGTGCCAGCAGCTTAGCCGGGGTGCCTTCCTCCTACGAGCAGTACTTC. This codes for CASSLAGVPSSYEQYF.

This clonotype came up many times. This chain joins TRBV29-1 and TRBJ1-5; weak D call: TRBD1 (6 bases). V shed 4 bases and J shed 1 base, with 11 bases lying between them. The CDR3 loop spans 14 amino acids. Germline values: CDR1 SQVTM, CDR2 ANQGSEA. CDR3 in DNA: TGCAGCGTTGCAGGGGATAGCAGCAATCAGCCCCAGCATTTT. Protein sequence: CSVAGDSSNQPQHF.

There are a few counts of this clonotype. CDR3 loop: CASSPGTSTYEQYF. CDR3 nucleotide sequence: TGTGCCAGCAGTCCCGGGACTTCTACCTACGAGCAGTACTTC. The chain couples TRBV6-1 to TRBJ2-7; possible D gene TRBD2, 6 bases. Germline CDR1 reads MNHNS; CDR2 reads SASEGT. Trimming removed 5 bases from V and 2 bases from J, with 13 bases in between. The CDR3 extends over 14 amino acids.

The sample holds a few counts of this clonotype. V is TRBV20-1 and J is TRBJ1-1, with D tentatively TRBD1 (5 bases). V lost 0 bases, J lost 3 bases, and 14 bases lay in between. The CDR3 runs 15 residues. Germline assignment: CDR1 DFQATT and CDR2 SNEGSKA (reference sequence). The chain's CDR3 is CSARDWGEGHTEAFF. CDR3 nucleotide sequence: TGCAGTGCTAGAGATTGGGGGGAGGGTCACACTGAAGCTTTCTTT.

The chain is built from TRBV4-3 and TRBJ2-3, with D possibly being TRBD2 (5 bases). Trimming shortened V by 0 bases and J by 7 bases, and 8 bases separated the two germline ends. CDR1 LGHNA and CDR2 YSLEER come from the germline V gene. This CDR3 contains 13 residues. CDR3 in amino acids: CASSQEEGHTQYF. The DNA for the CDR3 is TGCGCCAGCAGCCAAGAAGAGGGTCATACGCAGTATTTT.

This clonotype was counted only a few times. V is TRBV7-6 and J is TRBJ2-7; D is ambiguous. Deletions cut 0 bases from V and 4 bases from J, with 7 bases between. This CDR3 has 13 amino acids. From germline, CDR1 is SGHVS and CDR2 FNYEAQ. The CDR3 sequence is CASSLADPYEQYF. Here the CDR3 DNA reads TGTGCCAGCAGCTTAGCGGATCCATACGAGCAGTACTTC.